The clone carrying this T cell receptor beta chain has a handful of counts. This specimen belongs to a study of T-cell memory formation after mild COVID-19. TCRdb ran MiXCR on the 5' RACE reads and lists one entry per CDR3 protein. The repertoire holds almost 250,000 distinct CDR3 sequences, with approximately 15% as singletons. The clonotype comes from an adult woman who had mild COVID-19 (a few samples of this study predate the infection). Cell type and time point are not known. Sequencing was performed on PBMCs or a T cell subset sorted from them (not recorded which).

The CDR3 DNA sequence: TGTGCCAGCAGCCCAGCGGGGGGGCCTTCCTACGAGCAGTACTTC. Amino acids: CASSPAGGPSYEQYF. The chain combines TRBV7-2 with TRBJ2-7; TRBD2 matches 10 bases. V shed 5 bases, J shed 1 base, and the junction held 5 bases outside the gene matches. Per germline, CDR1 SGHTA and CDR2 FQGNSA. The CDR3 loop spans 15 amino acids.